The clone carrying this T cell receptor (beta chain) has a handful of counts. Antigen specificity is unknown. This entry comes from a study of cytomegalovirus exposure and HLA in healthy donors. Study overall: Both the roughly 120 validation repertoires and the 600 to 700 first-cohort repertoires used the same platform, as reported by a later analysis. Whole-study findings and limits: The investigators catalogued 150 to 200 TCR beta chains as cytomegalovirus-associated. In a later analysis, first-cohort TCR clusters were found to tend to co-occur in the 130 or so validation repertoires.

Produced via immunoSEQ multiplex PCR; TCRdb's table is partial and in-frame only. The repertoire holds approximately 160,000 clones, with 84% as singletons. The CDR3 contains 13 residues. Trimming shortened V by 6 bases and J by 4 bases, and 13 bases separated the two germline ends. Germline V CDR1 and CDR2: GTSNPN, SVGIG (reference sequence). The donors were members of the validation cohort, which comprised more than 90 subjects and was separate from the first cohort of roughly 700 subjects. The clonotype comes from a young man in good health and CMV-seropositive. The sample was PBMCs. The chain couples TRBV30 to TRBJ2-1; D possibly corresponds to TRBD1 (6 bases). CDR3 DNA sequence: TGTGCCTGTCTGGGGGCAGGGTACAATGAGCAGTTCTTC. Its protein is CACLGAGYNEQFF.